This entry concerns a single T cell receptor (beta chain). These data originate in a study of PD-L1 blockade in urothelial cancer. Study-level background: Atezolizumab therapy began for patients in 2014, dosed at 1,200 mg intravenously every 3 weeks. From 0 to 3 prior chemotherapy regimens had been given to the patients. Samples of blood were analyzed 3 weeks (second dose) and 6 weeks after treatment start.

The cohort comprised individuals with locally advanced or metastatic urothelial carcinoma. Produced via immunoSEQ multiplex PCR; TCRdb's table is partial and in-frame only. The sample shows 27,000 or so clones, around 86% of them seen only once. The CDR3 covers 15 residues. Germline lookup yields CDR1 SGHTA and CDR2 FQGTGA. The ends lost 6 bases at V and 4 bases at J; junction bases unmatched: 6. The rearrangement links TRBV7-3 to TRBJ2-1; 10 nucleotides line up with TRBD2. Material: PBMCs, obtained around atezolizumab (anti-PD-L1) treatment. This clonotype was obtained from a man aged 45-65 years with urothelial cancer. CDR3 coding DNA: TGTGCCAGCAGTCTTAGCGGGGGGCCTTACAATGAGCAGTTCTTC. It is translated as CASSLSGGPYNEQFF.